The 26 T cell receptor beta chains given below trace back to one sample, sequenced in a study of CD8 T cells in Susac syndrome. With random hexamers, roughly 0.45 to 1 ug RNA was reverse transcribed. MiXCR, run by TCRdb on the immunoSEQ multiplex PCR reads, gives a single entry per CDR3 protein. The sample includes some 200,000 distinct CDR3 sequences, almost 96% of them seen just once. Sequenced: CD4+ T cells from PBMCs. These receptors originate from a human donor with Susac syndrome.

The chain recombines TRBV3-1 with TRBJ2-5; the match to TRBD2 covers 13 bases. The CDR3 is 15 residues long. V lost 6 bases, J lost 5 bases, and 6 bases stayed unmatched. Germline V lookup: CDR1 LGHDT, CDR2 YNNKEL (reference sequence). CDR3 coding DNA: TGTGCCAGCAGTGAACTAGCGGGGGGGCCCGAGACCCAGTACTTC. Translating it yields CASSELAGGPETQYF.

The V call is TRBV2, the J call TRBJ2-3; D remains unclear. This CDR3 region has 14 residues. V lost 4 bases and J 2 bases, leaving 10 bases between the germline ends. In germline, CDR1 is SNHLY, CDR2 FYNNEI. The CDR3 DNA reads TGTGCCAGCAGTGTTGTACTTCACACAGATACGCAGTATTTT. Translation gives CASSVVLHTDTQYF.

The genes are TRBV6-2 or TRBV6-3 and TRBJ1-5; weak D call: TRBD1 (5 bases). CDR3 size: 15 residues. Germline V lookup: CDR1 MNHEY, CDR2 SVGEGT. Deletions cut 3 bases from V and 7 bases from J, with 16 bases between. The CDR3 DNA sequence: TGTGCCAGCAGTTATCTCCAGGGAAAGGACCAGCCCCAGCATTTT. Residues: CASSYLQGKDQPQHF.

V is TRBV25-1 and J is TRBJ2-5; 11 bases fit TRBD1. The CDR3 sequence is 16 residues long. J gave up 2 bases and V 3 bases, and 5 bases lay outside the gene matches. Germline values: CDR1 MGHDK, CDR2 SYGVNS. CDR3 DNA: TGTGCCAGCAGTGATTGGACAGGGGGCGGTCAAGAGACCCAGTACTTC. Encoded protein: CASSDWTGGGQETQYF.

The genes are TRBV9 and TRBJ2-2, with 9 bases fitting TRBD2. Germline V CDR1 and CDR2: SGDLS, YYNGEE. V lost 0 bases and J lost 4; bases outside the gene matches: 7. There are 17 residues in the CDR3. The CDR3 protein is CASSVVSGGLGTGELFF. As DNA, the CDR3 is TGTGCCAGCAGCGTAGTTAGCGGGGGCCTGGGCACCGGGGAGCTGTTTTTT.

J is TRBJ2-1 and V is TRBV28, with 12 bases identical to TRBD2. J was trimmed by 6 bases and V by 9 bases; bases with no gene match: 3. This CDR3 contains 13 residues. CDR1 MDHEN and CDR2 SYDVKM come from the germline V gene. The CDR3 is CASLAGGRNEQFF. The CDR3 nucleotides are TGTGCCAGTCTAGCGGGGGGGCGCAATGAGCAGTTCTTC.

J is TRBJ1-2 and V is TRBV7-9; tentative D call: TRBD1 (6 bases). The CDR3 consists of 12 residues. Germline values: CDR1 SEHNR, CDR2 FQNEAQ (reference sequence). Trimming took 5 bases from V and 8 from J, leaving 12 bases between them. CDR3 sequence reads: CASSPTGTGYTF. CDR3 nucleotide sequence: TGTGCCAGCAGCCCCACAGGGACCGGCTACACCTTC. The complete variable domain, with remaining parts taken from reference TRBV7-9 and TRBJ1-2, reads DTGVSQNPRHKITKRGQNVTFRCDPISEHNRLYWYRQTLGQGPEFLTYFQNEAQLEKSRLLSDRFSAERPKGSFSTLEIQRTEQGDSAMYLCASSPTGTGYTFGSGTRLTVV.

The chain is built from TRBV9 and TRBJ1-1; D is uncertain. CDR1 is SGDLS, CDR2 YYNGEE, per germline. This CDR3 region has 14 residues. Trimming removed 4 bases from V and 12 bases from J, with 22 bases in between. The CDR3 protein is CASSPISGGLIPFF. CDR3 DNA: TGTGCCAGCAGCCCAATATCAGGCGGTCTTATACCTTTCTTT.

The chain joins TRBV7-2 to TRBJ2-7; 8 bases line up with TRBD1. Germline loops: CDR1 SGHTA, CDR2 FQGNSA. V gave up 5 bases and J gave up 5 bases; unmatched junction bases: 8. The CDR3 is made up of 14 amino acids. The CDR3 sequence is CASSPGQGPDEQYF. The CDR3 region has the DNA TGTGCCAGCAGCCCCGGACAGGGACCGGACGAGCAGTACTTC. Together with reference TRBV7-2 and TRBJ2-7, the CDR3 gives the full variable domain: GAGVSQSPSNKVTEKGKDVELRCDPISGHTALYWYRQSLGQGLEFLIYFQGNSAPDKSGLPSDRFSAERTGGSVSTLTIQRTQQEDSAVYLCASSPGQGPDEQYFGPGTRLTVT.

This chain joins TRBV20-1 and TRBJ2-3; D not resolved. The CDR3 extends over 14 amino acids. The germline V gene encodes CDR1 DFQATT and CDR2 SNEGSKA (reference sequence). V lost 5 bases to trimming and J lost 1 base, with 13 bases between them. CDR3: CSALSSRGTDTQYF. Here the CDR3 DNA reads TGCAGTGCTCTATCCTCCCGCGGCACAGATACGCAGTATTTT.

The chain employs TRBV5-1 and TRBJ2-1, with TRBD2 matching 15 bases. The CDR3 has 16 amino acids. In germline, CDR1 is SGHRS, CDR2 YFSETQ. V shed 3 bases and J 6 bases; nucleotides not matched to a gene: 4. The CDR3 DNA sequence: TGCGCCAGCAGCTACGGACTAGCGGGGGGGCTCAATGAGCAGTTCTTC. This codes for CASSYGLAGGLNEQFF.

The V call is TRBV6-5, the J call TRBJ1-2, with TRBD1 identical over 8 bases. The CDR3 is 13 amino acids. The junction had 5 bases not matched to a gene; V was cut back by 3 bases and J by 8 bases. CDR1 and CDR2 from the germline V gene are MNHEY and SVGAGI. CDR3 sequence reads: CASSYIGTGGYTF. For the CDR3, the DNA is TGTGCCAGCAGTTATATCGGGACAGGCGGCTACACCTTC.

J is TRBJ2-1 and V is TRBV5-1; D may be TRBD1 (5 bases). Germline V gives CDR1 SGHRS, CDR2 YFSETQ. Trimming removed 0 bases from V and 7 bases from J, with 5 bases in between. The CDR3 extends over 12 amino acids. The CDR3 spells CASSLEGNEQFF. The CDR3 DNA is TGCGCCAGCAGCTTGGAGGGGAATGAGCAGTTCTTC.

This rearrangement joins TRBV19 to TRBJ1-1, with D perhaps TRBD1 (6 bases). The length of the CDR3 is 13 residues. Germline V gene sequence: CDR1 LNHDA, CDR2 SQIVND (reference sequence). Between the trimmed V and J ends, which lost 6 bases and 8 bases, there was a span of 16 bases. The CDR3 DNA reads TGTGCCAGTAGACGAAAGGGGGGGCGGGAAGCTTTCTTT. Translated: CASRRKGGREAFF.

The chain combines TRBV2 with TRBJ2-2; no firm D call. V lost 2 bases to trimming and J lost 6 bases, with 4 bases between them. The CDR3 has 12 residues. Germline V lookup: CDR1 SNHLY, CDR2 FYNNEI. The CDR3 nucleotides read TGTGCCAGCAGTGAATGGGCCGGGGAGCTGTTTTTT. Protein: CASSEWAGELFF.

V is TRBV20-1 and J is TRBJ1-5; 7 bases agree with TRBD1. Germline V gene data show CDR1 as DFQATT and CDR2 as SNEGSKA (reference sequence). The CDR3 runs to 12 residues. V gave up 5 bases and J gave up 5 bases; unmatched junction bases: 3. CDR3 in amino acids: CSASQGDQPQHF. The CDR3 DNA reads TGCAGTGCTTCCCAGGGGGATCAGCCCCAGCATTTT.

The V and J genes are TRBV9 and TRBJ1-6; the match to TRBD1 covers 7 bases. Germline V gene sequence: CDR1 SGDLS, CDR2 YYNGEE. V shed 3 bases and J 9 bases; nucleotides not matched to a gene: 6. This CDR3 has 14 residues. In DNA form, the CDR3 reads TGTGCCAGCAGCGCACAGGGGCGGCTTTCACCCCTCCACTTT. Its translation: CASSAQGRLSPLHF. Full variable domain (outside the CDR3, taken from reference TRBV9 and TRBJ1-6): DSGVTQTPKHLITATGQRVTLRCSPRSGDLSVYWYQQSLDQGLQFLIQYYNGEERAKGNILERFSAQQFPDLHSELNLSSLELGDSALYFCASSAQGRLSPLHFGNGTRLTVT.

The rearrangement links TRBV7-9 to TRBJ1-1; no reliable D call. Germline lookup yields CDR1 SEHNR and CDR2 FQNEAQ (reference sequence). The CDR3 has 12 residues. The V and J ends lost 2 bases and 5 bases respectively, with 6 bases between them. The CDR3 DNA follows: TGTGCCAGCAGCTTATACGGTACTGAAGCTTTCTTT. Its translation is CASSLYGTEAFF.

This chain joins TRBV27 and TRBJ1-6; 8 nucleotides line up with TRBD1. This CDR3 has 18 amino acids. V lost 4 bases to trimming and J lost 9 bases; unmatched junction nucleotides: 17. Looked up from germline, CDR1 is MNHEY and CDR2 is SMNVEV (reference sequence). CDR3 nucleotide sequence: TGTGCCAGCAGTTGGGGGGGCAGGGGGCGCACGGGTGCTTCACCCCTCCACTTT. Translation: CASSWGGRGRTGASPLHF.

This clonotype was detected only once. This rearrangement joins TRBV30 to TRBJ2-6; unclear D gene. The CDR3 has 16 residues. Trimming pared 0 bases from V and 0 bases from J, leaving 9 bases between. Germline-derived CDR1 and CDR2 are GTSNPN and SVGIG (reference sequence). Here the CDR3 DNA reads TGTGCCTGGAGTGTCCCTCCATTCTCTGGGGCCAACGTCCTGACTTTC. Translating gives CAWSVPPFSGANVLTF.

V and J are TRBV18 and TRBJ2-5; D unclear. CDR3 size: 13 residues. Trimming shortened V by 5 bases and J by 1 base, and 8 bases separated the two germline ends. From germline, CDR1 is KGHSH and CDR2 LQKENI. The chain's CDR3 is CASSSSLQETQYF. CDR3 nucleotides: TGTGCCAGCTCATCGAGCCTCCAAGAGACCCAGTACTTC.

This chain joins TRBV27 and TRBJ2-2; D not certain. Trimming pared 7 bases from V and 1 base from J, leaving 10 bases between. This CDR3 spans 14 amino acids. Germline V lookup: CDR1 MNHEY, CDR2 SMNVEV (reference sequence). As DNA, the CDR3 is TGTGCCAGCACGGGTAGTTTGAACACCGGGGAGCTGTTTTTT. Encoded protein: CASTGSLNTGELFF.

This clonotype has a single count. This CDR3 reads CAWAHRGLIGGYTF. In DNA form, the CDR3 reads TGTGCCTGGGCCCACCGGGGACTGATTGGAGGCTACACCTTC. This rearrangement joins TRBV30 to TRBJ1-2, with a weak D call TRBD1 (5 bases). Germline lookup yields CDR1 GTSNPN and CDR2 SVGIG (reference sequence). The CDR3 sequence is 14 residues long. Trimming took 5 bases from V and 8 from J, leaving 21 bases between them.

The rearrangement uses TRBV20-1 and TRBJ2-5; 8 bases fit TRBD2. Germline CDR1 is DFQATT and CDR2 is SNEGSKA (reference sequence). The V and J ends lost 0 bases and 5 bases, in that order; junction bases with no gene match: 8. The CDR3 is made up of 15 amino acids. The CDR3 loop is CSARDLRGGGETQYF. The CDR3 region has the DNA TGCAGTGCTAGAGATTTACGGGGGGGCGGCGAGACCCAGTACTTC.

V is TRBV9 and J is TRBJ2-2; 10 nucleotides align to TRBD2. V gave up 5 bases and J gave up 4 bases; unmatched junction bases: 5. CDR1 and CDR2 (germline): SGDLS, YYNGEE. The CDR3 is made up of 15 amino acids. For the CDR3, the DNA is TGTGCCAGCAGGAGACTAGCGGGTTTCACCGGGGAGCTGTTTTTT. Encoded protein: CASRRLAGFTGELFF.

The chain has TRBV20-1 and TRBJ2-3; the D is unclear. Trimming shortened V by 7 bases and J by 2 bases, and 10 bases separated the two germline ends. This CDR3 is built from 12 residues. Germline CDR1 is DFQATT and CDR2 is SNEGSKA (reference sequence). This chain's CDR3 is CSDTADTDTQYF. CDR3 DNA: TGCAGTGATACAGCCGACACAGATACGCAGTATTTT.